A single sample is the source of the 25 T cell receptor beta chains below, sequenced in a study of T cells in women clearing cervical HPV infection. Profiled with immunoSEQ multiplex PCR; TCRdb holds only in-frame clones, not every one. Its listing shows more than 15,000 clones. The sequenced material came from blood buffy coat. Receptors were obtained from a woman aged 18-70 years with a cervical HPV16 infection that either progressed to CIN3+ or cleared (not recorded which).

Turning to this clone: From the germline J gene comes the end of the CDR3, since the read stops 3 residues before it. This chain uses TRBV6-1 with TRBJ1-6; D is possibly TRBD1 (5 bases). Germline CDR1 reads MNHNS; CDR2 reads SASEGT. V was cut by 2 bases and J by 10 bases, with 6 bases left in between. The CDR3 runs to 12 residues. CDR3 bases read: TGTGCCAGCAGTGAACAGGGCTCACCC. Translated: CASSEQGSP. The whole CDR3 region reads CASSEQGSPLHF.

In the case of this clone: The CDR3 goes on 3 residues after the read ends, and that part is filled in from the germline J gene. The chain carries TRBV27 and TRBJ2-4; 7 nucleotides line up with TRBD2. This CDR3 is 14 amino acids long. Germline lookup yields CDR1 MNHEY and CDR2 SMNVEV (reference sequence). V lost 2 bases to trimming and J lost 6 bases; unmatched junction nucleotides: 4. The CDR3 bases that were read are TGTGCCAGCAGTTTAACGGGGGGAGGAAACATT. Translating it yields CASSLTGGGNI. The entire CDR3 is CASSLTGGGNIQYF.

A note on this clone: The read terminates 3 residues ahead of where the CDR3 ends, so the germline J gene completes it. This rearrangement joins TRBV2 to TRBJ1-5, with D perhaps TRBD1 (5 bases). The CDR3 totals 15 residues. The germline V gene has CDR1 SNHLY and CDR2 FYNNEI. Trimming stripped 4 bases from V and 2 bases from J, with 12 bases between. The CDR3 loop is CASSGWRGGNQPQHF. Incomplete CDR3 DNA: TGTGCCAGCAGTGGGTGGAGGGGAGGCAATCAGCCC.

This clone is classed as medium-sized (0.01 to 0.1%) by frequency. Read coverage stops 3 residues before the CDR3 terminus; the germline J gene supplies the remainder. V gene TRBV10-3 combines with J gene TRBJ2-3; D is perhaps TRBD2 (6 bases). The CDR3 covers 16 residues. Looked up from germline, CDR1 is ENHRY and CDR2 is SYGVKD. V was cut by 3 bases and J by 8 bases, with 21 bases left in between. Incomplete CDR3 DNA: TGTGCCATCAGTGATGCACTAGCCGAGTTTGGGAGTACG. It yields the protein CAISDALAEFGST. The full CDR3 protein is CAISDALAEFGSTQYF.

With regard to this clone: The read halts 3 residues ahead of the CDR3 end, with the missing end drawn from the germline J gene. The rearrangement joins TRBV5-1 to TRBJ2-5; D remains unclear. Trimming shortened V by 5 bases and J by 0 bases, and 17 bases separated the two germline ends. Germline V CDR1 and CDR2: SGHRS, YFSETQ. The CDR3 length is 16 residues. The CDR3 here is CASSFGPHLNQETQYF. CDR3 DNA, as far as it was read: TGCGCCAGCAGTTTTGGGCCCCACCTTAACCAAGAGACC.

CDR3 sequence reads: CASTPGQVSYNEQFF. The covered CDR3 bases are TGTGCCAGCACGCCGGGACAGGTGTCCTACAATGAG. The rearrangement links TRBV2 to TRBJ2-1, with 8 bases fitting TRBD1. The read ends 3 residues shy of where the CDR3 ends; the end is completed using the germline J gene. The germline V gene has CDR1 SNHLY and CDR2 FYNNEI. The CDR3 loop spans 15 amino acids. The V gene end was trimmed by 7 bases and the J gene end by 1 base; junction bases not matched to a gene: 6.

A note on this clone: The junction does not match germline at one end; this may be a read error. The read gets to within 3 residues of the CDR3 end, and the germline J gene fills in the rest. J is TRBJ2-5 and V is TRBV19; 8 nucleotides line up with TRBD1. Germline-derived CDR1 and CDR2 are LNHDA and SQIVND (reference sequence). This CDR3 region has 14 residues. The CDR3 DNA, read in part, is TGTGCCGGTAGTATCACAGGGGGTAGGAAGACC. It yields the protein CAGSITGGRKT. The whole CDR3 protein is CAGSITGGRKTQYF.

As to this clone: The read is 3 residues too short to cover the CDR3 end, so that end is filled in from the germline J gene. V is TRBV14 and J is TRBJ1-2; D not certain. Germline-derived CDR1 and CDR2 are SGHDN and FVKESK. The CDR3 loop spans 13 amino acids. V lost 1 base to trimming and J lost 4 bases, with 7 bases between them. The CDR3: CASSQAGSYGYTF. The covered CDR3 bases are TGTGCCAGCAGCCAAGCCGGGTCCTATGGC.

The DNA read from the CDR3 is TGCGCCAGCAGCCTTACCCGTTCCGGGACATTGAATGAAAAA. Protein product: CASSLTRSGTLNEK. The full CDR3 protein is CASSLTRSGTLNEKLFF. The V gene is TRBV5-1, the J gene TRBJ1-4; a possible D gene is TRBD1 (6 bases). The read terminates 3 residues before the CDR3 end, so the remaining end is supplied by the germline J gene. The CDR3 runs to 17 residues. Germline V gene sequence: CDR1 SGHRS, CDR2 YFSETQ. V lost 4 bases to trimming and J lost 5 bases, with 21 bases between them. Supplemented by reference TRBV5-1 and TRBJ1-4, the full variable domain reads KAGVTQTPRYLIKTRGQQVTLSCSPISGHRSVSWYQQTPGQGLQFLFEYFSETQRNKGNFPGRFSGRQFSNSRSEMNVSTLELGDSALYLCASSLTRSGTLNEKLFFGSGTQLSVL.

This CDR3 reads CASSPPLSDEGHYEQYF. The DNA read from the CDR3 is TGTGCCAGCTCACCCCCTTTGTCGGATGAGGGGCACTACGAG. The chain is built from TRBV18 and TRBJ2-7; D tentatively reads TRBD1 or TRBD2 (5 bases each). The read is 3 residues too short to cover the CDR3 end, so that end is filled in from the germline J gene. Trimming cost V 3 bases and J 3 bases, with 21 bases left between them. The CDR3 is 17 residues long. The V gene's germline CDR1 is KGHSH and CDR2 LQKENI.

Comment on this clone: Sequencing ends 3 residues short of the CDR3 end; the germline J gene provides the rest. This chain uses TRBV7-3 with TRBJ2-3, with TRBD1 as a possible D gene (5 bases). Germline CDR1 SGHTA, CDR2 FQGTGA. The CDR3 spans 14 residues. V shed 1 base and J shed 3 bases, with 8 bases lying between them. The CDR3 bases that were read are TGTGCCAGCAGCTTAATAGCAGGGACAGATACG. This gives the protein CASSLIAGTDT. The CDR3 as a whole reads CASSLIAGTDTQYF.

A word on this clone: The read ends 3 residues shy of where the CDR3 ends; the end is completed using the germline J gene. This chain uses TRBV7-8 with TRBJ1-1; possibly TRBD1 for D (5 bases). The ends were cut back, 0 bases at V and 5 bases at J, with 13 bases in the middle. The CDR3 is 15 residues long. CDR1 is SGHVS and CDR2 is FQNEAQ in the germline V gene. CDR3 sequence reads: CASSLAKAGGTEAFF. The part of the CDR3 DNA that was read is TGTGCCAGCAGCTTAGCCAAGGCCGGGGGGACTGAA.

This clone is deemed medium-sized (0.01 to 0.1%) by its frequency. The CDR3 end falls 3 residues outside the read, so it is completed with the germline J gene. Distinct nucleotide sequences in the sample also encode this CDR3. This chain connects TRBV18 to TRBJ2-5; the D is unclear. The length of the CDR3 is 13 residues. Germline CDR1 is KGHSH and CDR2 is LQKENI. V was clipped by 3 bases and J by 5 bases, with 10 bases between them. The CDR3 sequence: CASSPPSVETQYF. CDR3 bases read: TGTGCCAGCTCACCGCCGTCGGTGGAGACC.

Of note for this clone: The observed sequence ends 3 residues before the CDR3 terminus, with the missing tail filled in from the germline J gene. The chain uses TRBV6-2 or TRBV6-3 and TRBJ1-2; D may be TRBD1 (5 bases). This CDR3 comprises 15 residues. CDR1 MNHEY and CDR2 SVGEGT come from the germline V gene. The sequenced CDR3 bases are TGTGCCAGCAGTCGAACCCGGGACTACAATTACGAC. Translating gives CASSRTRDYNYD. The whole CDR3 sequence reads CASSRTRDYNYDYTF.

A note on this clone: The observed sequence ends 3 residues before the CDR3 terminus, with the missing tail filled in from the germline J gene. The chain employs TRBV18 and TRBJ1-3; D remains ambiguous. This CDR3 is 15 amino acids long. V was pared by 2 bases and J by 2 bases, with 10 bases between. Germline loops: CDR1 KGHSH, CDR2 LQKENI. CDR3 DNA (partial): TGTGCCAGCTCACCAAGCGCGGTCCCTGGAAACACC. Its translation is CASSPSAVPGNT. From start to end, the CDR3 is CASSPSAVPGNTIYF.

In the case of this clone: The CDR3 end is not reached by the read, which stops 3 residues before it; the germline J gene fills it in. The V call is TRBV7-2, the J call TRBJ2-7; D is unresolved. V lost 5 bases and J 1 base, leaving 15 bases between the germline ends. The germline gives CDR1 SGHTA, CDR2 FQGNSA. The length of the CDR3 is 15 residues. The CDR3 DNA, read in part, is TGTGCCAGCAGCCAACATCAGACGACTTCCTACGAG. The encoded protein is CASSQHQTTSYE. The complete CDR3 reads CASSQHQTTSYEQYF.

CDR3 in amino acids: CAIKPSGSSETQYF. CDR3 DNA (partial): TGTGCCATCAAGCCTAGCGGGAGTAGCGAGACC. The V call is TRBV10-3, the J call TRBJ2-5; the match to TRBD2 covers 10 bases. The read terminates 3 residues ahead of where the CDR3 ends, so the germline J gene completes it. CDR1 is ENHRY, CDR2 SYGVKD, per germline. The CDR3 totals 14 residues. Trimming at V came to 7 bases and at J to 5 bases, leaving 7 bases not matched to a gene.

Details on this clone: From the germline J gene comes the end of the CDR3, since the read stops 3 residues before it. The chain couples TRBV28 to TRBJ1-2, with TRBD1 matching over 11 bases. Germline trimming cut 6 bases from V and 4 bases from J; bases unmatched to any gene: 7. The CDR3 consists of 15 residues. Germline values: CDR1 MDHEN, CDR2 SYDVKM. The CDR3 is CASRPGTGGFYGYTF. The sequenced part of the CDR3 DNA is TGTGCCAGCAGACCAGGGACAGGGGGTTTCTATGGC.

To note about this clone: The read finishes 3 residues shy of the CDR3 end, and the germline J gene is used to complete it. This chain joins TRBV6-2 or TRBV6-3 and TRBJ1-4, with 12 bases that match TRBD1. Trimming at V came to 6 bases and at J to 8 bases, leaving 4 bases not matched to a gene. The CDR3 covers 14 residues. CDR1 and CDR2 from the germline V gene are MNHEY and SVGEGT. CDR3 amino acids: CASRGTGGFEKLFF. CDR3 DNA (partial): TGTGCCAGCAGAGGGACAGGGGGCTTCGAAAAA.

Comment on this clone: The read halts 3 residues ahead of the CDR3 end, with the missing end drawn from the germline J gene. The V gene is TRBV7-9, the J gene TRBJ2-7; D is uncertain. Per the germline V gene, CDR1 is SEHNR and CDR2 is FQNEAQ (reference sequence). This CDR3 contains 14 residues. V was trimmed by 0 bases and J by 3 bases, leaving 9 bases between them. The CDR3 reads CASSLAGLDYEQYF. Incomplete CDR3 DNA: TGTGCCAGCAGCTTAGCCGGGTTAGACTACGAG.

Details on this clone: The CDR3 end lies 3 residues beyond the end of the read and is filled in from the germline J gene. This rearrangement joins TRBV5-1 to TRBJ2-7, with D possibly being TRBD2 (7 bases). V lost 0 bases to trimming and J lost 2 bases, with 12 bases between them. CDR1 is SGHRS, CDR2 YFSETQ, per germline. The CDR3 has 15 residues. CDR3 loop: CASSLGGGSAYEQYF. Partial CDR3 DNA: TGCGCCAGCAGCTTGGGGGGGGGCTCGGCCTACGAG.

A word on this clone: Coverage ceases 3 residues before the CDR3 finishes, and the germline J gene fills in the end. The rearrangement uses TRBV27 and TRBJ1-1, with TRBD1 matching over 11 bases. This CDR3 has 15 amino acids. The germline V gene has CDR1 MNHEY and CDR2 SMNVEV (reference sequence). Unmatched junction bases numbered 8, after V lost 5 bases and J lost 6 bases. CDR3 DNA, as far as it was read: TGTGCCAGCAGTGCACCGGGACAGGGGGTCGCTGAA. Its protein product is CASSAPGQGVAE. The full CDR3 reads CASSAPGQGVAEAFF.

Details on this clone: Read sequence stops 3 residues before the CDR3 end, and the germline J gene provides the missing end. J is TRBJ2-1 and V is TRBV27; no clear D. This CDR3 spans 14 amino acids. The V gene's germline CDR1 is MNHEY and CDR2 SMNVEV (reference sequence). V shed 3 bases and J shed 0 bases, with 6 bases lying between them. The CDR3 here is CASSLQFSYNEQFF. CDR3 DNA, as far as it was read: TGTGCCAGCAGTTTGCAGTTCTCCTACAATGAG.

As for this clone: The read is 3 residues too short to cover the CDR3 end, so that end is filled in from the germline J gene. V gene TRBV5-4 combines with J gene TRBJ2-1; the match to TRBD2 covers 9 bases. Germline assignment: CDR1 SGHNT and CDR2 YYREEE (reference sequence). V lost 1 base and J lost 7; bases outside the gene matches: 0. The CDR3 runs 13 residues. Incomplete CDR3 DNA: TGTGCCAGCAGCTTGACTAGCGGGAATGAG. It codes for CASSLTSGNE. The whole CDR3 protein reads CASSLTSGNEQFF.

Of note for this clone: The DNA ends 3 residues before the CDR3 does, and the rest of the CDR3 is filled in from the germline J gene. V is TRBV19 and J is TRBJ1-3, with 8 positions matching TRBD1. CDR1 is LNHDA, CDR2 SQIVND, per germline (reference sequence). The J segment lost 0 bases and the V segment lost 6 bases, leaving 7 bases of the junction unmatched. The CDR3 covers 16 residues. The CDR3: CASRGTGRSSGNTIYF. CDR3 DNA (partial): TGTGCCAGTAGAGGGACAGGCCGTTCCTCTGGAAACACC.